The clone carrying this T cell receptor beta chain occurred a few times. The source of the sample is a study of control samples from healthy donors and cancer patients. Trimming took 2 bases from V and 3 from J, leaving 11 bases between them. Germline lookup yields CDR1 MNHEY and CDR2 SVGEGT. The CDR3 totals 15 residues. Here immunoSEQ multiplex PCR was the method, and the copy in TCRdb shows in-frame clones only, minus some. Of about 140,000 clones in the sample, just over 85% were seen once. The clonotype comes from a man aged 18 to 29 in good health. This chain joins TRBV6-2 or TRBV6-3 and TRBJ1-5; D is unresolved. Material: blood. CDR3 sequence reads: CASSYILGSNQPQHF. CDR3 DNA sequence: TGTGCCAGCAGTTACATCTTGGGTTCCAATCAGCCCCAGCATTTT.